This record looks at one TCR beta chain sequence and its context. No cognate antigen has been identified for it. No much larger clone is present one base from it, and per-base qualities are unavailable. This entry is derived from a study of blood T cell repertoires in COVID-19 (dated by TCRdb to about 2020). Some background on the complete study: Collaborator samples came from the United States, Italy and Spain and covered acute and convalescent phases of COVID-19. The material from the prospective study consisted of cDNA or gDNA derived from T cells, B-cell-depleted T cells, or PBMCs. Subjects who had been exposed to COVID-19, were actively infected with it, or had recovered from it provided the deeply sampled blood TCRbeta repertoires that made up the dataset. The repertoires were released in a freely available public database meant as a resource for research on the immune response to SARS-CoV-2. The samples were drawn from the first 160 participants of the ongoing ImmuneRACE study and from 1,200 or so subjects provided by 6 global collaborators. Sample metadata almost always included a de-identified subject ID, COVID-19 status, age in years and sex. Where HLA class I and class II types were available, the types were taken from metadata supplied by the sample provider, not from assay-based typing. Results the study describes overall, beyond this receptor: The amount of clinical and demographic metadata varied by source and participant and was provided uncurated.

At one collaborating source in Seattle, patients were enrolled during active infection and were followed longitudinally through the course of disease. The collaborating institutions used their own protocols to collect whole blood in K2EDTA tubes. For TCRbeta analysis, collaborators shipped samples in one of three forms: frozen whole blood, isolated PBMCs, or DNA extracted from either of those sample types. Relative to germline, V is 7 bases shorter and J is 7 bases shorter, with 20 bases between their ends. For CDR1 and CDR2, the germline V gene lists SGHTA and FQGTGA. The CDR3 spans 14 residues, from the cysteine through the phenylalanine. Only the CDR3 DNA is retained, 42 bases long and in frame from the first base. TCRbeta CDR3 regions were amplified from genomic DNA by means of the immunoSEQ Assay, a bias-controlled multiplex PCR. Per the original workflow: The number of nucleated cells in each sample was estimated from the amplification of reference gene primers within the assay. To quantify the absolute abundance of each unique TCRbeta CDR3 rearrangement, sequence reads were collapsed and filtered. For each sample, productive Simpson clonality was calculated by taking the square root of Simpson's diversity index across productive rearrangements. The table comes from immuneACCESS by way of TCRdb, which keeps in-frame sequences with V and J called. Part of the clones is missing from these tables; in studies checked, under half for an unresolved V gene and the rest for unknown reasons. The V and J calls and clone size come from that table; D and trimming were worked out from the DNA. This sample gives about 73,000 clones in total; around 77% of them show up just once. The biggest ten clones account for 2% to 2.5% of the sample.

This receptor was obtained from a man aged 70 or older with COVID-19, enrolled during active disease. Sequenced: peripheral blood. The chain links TRBV7-3 with TRBJ2-7, with the D gene too uncertain to name. The CDR3 protein: CASTSHSEIGEQYF. The DNA reads as follows: TGTGCCAGCACCTCCCACAGTGAAATTGGGGAGCAGTACTTC.